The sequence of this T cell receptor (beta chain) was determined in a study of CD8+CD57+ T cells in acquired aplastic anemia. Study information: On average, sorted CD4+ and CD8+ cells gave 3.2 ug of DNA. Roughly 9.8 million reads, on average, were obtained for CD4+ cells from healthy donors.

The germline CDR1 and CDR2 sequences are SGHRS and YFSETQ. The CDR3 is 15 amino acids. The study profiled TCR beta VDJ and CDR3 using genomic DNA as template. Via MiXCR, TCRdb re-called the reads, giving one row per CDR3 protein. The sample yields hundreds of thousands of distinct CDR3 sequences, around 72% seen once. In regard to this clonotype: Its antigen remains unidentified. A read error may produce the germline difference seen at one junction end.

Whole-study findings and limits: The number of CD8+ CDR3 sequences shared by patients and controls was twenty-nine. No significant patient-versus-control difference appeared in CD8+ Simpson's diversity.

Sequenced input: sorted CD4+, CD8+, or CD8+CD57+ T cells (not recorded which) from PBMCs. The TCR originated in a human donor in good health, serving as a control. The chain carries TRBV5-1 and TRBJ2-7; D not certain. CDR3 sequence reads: CASSRGENNSNEQYF. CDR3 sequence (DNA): TGCGCCAGCAGCAGAGGAGAGAACAACTCCAACGAGCAGTACTTC. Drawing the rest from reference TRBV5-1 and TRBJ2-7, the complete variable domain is KAGVTQTPRYLIKTRGQQVTLSCSPISGHRSVSWYQQTPGQGLQFLFEYFSETQRNKGNFPGRFSGRQFSNSRSEMNVSTLELGDSALYLCASSRGENNSNEQYFGPGTRLTVT.